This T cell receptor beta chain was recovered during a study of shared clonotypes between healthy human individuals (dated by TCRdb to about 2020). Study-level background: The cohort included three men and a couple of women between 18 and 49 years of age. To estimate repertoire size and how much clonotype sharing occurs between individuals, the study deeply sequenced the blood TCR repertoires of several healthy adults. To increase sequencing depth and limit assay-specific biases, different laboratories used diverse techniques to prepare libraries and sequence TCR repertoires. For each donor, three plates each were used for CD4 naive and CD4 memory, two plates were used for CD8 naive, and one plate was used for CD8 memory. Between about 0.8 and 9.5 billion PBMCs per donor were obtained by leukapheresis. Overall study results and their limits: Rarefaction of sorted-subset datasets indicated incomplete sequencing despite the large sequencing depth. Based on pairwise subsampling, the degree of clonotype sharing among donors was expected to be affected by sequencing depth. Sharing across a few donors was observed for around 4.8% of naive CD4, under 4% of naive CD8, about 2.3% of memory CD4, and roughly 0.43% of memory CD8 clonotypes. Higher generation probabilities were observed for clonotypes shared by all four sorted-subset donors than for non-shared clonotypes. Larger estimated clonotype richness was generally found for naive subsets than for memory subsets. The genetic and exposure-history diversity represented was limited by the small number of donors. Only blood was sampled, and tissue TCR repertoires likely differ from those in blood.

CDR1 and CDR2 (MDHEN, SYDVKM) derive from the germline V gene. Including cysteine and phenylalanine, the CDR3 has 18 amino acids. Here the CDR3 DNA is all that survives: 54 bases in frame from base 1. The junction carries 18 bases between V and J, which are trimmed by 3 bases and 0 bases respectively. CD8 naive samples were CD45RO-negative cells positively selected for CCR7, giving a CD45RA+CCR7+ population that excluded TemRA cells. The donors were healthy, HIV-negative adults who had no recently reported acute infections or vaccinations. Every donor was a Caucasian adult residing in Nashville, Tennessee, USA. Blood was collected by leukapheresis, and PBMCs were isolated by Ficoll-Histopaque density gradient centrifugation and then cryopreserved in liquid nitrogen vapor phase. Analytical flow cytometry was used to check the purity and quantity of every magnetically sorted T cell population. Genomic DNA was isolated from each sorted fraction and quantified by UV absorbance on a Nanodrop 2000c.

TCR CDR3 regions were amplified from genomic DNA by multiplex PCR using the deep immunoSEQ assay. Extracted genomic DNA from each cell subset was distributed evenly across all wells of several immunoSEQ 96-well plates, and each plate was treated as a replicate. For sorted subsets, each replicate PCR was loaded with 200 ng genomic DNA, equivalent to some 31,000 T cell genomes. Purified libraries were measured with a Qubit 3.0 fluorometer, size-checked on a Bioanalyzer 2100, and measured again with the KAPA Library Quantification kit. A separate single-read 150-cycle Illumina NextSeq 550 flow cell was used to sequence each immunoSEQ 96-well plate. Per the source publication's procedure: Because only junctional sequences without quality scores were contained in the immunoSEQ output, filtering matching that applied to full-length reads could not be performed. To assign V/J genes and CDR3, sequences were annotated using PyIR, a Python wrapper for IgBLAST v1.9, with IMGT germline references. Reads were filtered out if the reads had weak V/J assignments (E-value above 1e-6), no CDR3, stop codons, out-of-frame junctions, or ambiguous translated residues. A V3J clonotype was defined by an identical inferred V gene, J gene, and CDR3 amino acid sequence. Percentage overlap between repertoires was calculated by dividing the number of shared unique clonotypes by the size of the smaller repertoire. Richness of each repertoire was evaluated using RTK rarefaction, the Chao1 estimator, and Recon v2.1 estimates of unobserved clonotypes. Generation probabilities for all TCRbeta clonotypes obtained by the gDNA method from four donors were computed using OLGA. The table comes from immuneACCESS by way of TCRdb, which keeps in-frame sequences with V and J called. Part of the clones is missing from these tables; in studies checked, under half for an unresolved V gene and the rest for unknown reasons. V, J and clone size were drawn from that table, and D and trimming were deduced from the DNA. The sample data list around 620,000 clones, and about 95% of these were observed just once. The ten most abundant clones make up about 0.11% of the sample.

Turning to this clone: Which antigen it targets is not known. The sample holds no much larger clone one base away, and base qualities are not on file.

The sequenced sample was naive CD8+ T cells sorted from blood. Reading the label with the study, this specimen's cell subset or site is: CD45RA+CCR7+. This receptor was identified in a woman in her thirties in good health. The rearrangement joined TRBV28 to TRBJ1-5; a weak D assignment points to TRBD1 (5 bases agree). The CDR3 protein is CASSFGDGGGYSNQPQHF. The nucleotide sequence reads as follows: TGTGCCAGCAGTTTCGGTGACGGGGGGGGTTATAGCAATCAGCCCCAGCATTTT.